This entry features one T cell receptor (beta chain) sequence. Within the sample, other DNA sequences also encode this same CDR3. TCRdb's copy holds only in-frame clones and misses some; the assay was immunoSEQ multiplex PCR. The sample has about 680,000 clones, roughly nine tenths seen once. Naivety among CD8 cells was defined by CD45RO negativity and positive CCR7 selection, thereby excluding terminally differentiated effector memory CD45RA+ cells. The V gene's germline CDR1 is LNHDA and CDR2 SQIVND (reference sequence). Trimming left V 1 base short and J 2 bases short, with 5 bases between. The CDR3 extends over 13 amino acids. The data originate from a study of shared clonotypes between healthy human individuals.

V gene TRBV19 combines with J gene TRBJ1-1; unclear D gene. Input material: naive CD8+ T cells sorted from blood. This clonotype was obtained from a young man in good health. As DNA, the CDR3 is TGTGCCAGTAGTATAGTCAGTAACACTGAAGCTTTCTTT. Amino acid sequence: CASSIVSNTEAFF.